The 13 T cell receptor beta chains given below trace back to one sample, sequenced in a study of blood T cell repertoires in COVID-19. TCRdb keeps only in-frame clones here, not all; method: immunoSEQ multiplex PCR. The data contain 100,000 to 150,000 clones, over 60% of them seen just once; the ten biggest clones take up about 1.9%. The sample comprised peripheral blood. Every receptor here comes from a woman between 65 and 79 years old with acute or convalescent COVID-19.

Only a few counts were recorded for this clone. This chain links TRBV6-5 with TRBJ2-1; 13 nucleotides align to TRBD2. Germline V gives CDR1 MNHEY, CDR2 SVGAGI. V was pared by 4 bases and J by 9 bases, with 9 bases of the junction left unmatched. There are 16 residues in the CDR3. The CDR3 reads CASSSGLAGTSSEQFF. Here the CDR3 DNA reads TGTGCCAGCAGTTCGGGACTAGCGGGAACCTCGAGTGAGCAGTTCTTC.

Sample share makes this clone medium-sized (0.01 to 0.1%). J is TRBJ1-2 and V is TRBV3-1 (or the pseudogene TRBV3-2), with 7 bases lining up with TRBD1. The CDR3 loop spans 15 amino acids. The V segment lost 2 bases and the J segment 6 bases; nucleotides outside the gene matches: 9. The germline gives CDR1 LGHDT, CDR2 YNNKEL (reference sequence). CDR3 amino acids: CASSQTTDRFNGYTF. In DNA, the CDR3 is TGTGCCAGCAGCCAAACGACGGACAGGTTCAATGGCTACACCTTC.

The V gene is TRBV3-1 (or the pseudogene TRBV3-2), the J gene TRBJ2-3; the D gene is possibly TRBD2 (6 bases). The CDR3 is made up of 13 amino acids. With 1 base removed from V and 4 bases from J, the gap between germline ends came to 6 bases. Germline loops: CDR1 LGHDT, CDR2 YNNKEL (reference sequence). The CDR3 DNA reads as TGTGCCAGCAGCCAAGGGGAGGCAGATACGCAGTATTTT. Its protein is CASSQGEADTQYF.

This clone was counted once. V gene TRBV10-3 combines with J gene TRBJ1-6, with D possibly being TRBD1 (6 bases). In germline, CDR1 is ENHRY, CDR2 SYGVKD. Between the trimmed V and J ends, which lost 0 bases and 9 bases, there was a span of 6 bases. The length of the CDR3 is 13 residues. The CDR3 DNA follows: TGTGCCATCAGTGAGTCGACAGGTTCACCCCTCCACTTT. As protein: CAISESTGSPLHF.

This clone is a singleton in its sample. V and J are TRBV20-1 and TRBJ1-6; TRBD1 matches at 8 bases. Per the germline V gene, CDR1 is DFQATT and CDR2 is SNEGSKA (reference sequence). With 4 bases clipped from V and 7 bases from J, the junction kept 6 bases outside the gene matches. This CDR3 contains 14 residues. The CDR3: CSATDRGTNSPLHF. In DNA, the CDR3 is TGCAGTGCTACTGACAGGGGAACGAATTCACCCCTCCACTTT.

This clone was counted between two and nine times. The chain combines TRBV7-2 with TRBJ1-2; D call uncertain. V dropped 6 bases and J dropped 5 bases, with 16 bases sitting between them. The CDR3 contains 14 residues. In germline, CDR1 is SGHTA, CDR2 FQGNSA. CDR3: CASRPTGLGYGYTF. The CDR3 nucleotides read TGTGCCAGCAGGCCGACGGGGTTGGGGTATGGCTACACCTTC.

This clone was seen at least ten times. This chain connects TRBV5-1 to TRBJ1-6, with D unclear. Trimming left V 4 bases short and J 0 bases short, with 8 bases between. In germline, CDR1 is SGHRS, CDR2 YFSETQ. The CDR3 covers 15 residues. CDR3 sequence: CASSPRSSYNSPLHF. DNA of the CDR3: TGCGCCAGCAGCCCCCGGAGCTCCTATAATTCACCCCTCCACTTT.

The gene calls are TRBV6-5 and TRBJ1-1; D gene uncertain. The V end lost 0 bases, the J end lost 1 base, and 9 bases lay between the germline ends. The CDR3 sequence is 15 residues long. The germline V gene encodes CDR1 MNHEY and CDR2 SVGAGI. The CDR3 nucleotides are TGTGCCAGCAGTTACTCGAGCAGGTCGAACACTGAAGCTTTCTTT. This codes for CASSYSSRSNTEAFF.

This chain connects TRBV29-1 to TRBJ2-5; tentatively, D is TRBD2 (5 bases). Trimming removed 3 bases at V and 4 bases at J, with 15 bases between. CDR3 length equals 14 residues. Per the germline V gene, CDR1 is SQVTM and CDR2 is ANQGSEA. The CDR3 is CSVDLAGISETQYF. The CDR3 DNA reads TGCAGCGTTGATCTCGCCGGGATATCAGAGACCCAGTACTTC. Full variable domain (missing parts from reference TRBV29-1 and TRBJ2-5): SAVISQKPSRDICQRGTSLTIQCQVDSQVTMMFWYRQQPGQSLTLIATANQGSEATYESGFVIDKFPISRPNLTFSTLTVSNMSPEDSSIYLCSVDLAGISETQYFGPGTRLLVL.

Only a few counts were recorded for this clone. V gene TRBV2 combines with J gene TRBJ2-3; 8 nucleotides align to TRBD1. V gave up 7 bases and J gave up 7 bases; unmatched junction bases: 10. From germline, CDR1 is SNHLY and CDR2 FYNNEI. The CDR3 runs to 14 residues. Here the CDR3 DNA reads TGTGCCAGCACCGCTGGAACAGGGGGTCATACGCAGTATTTT. Translation gives CASTAGTGGHTQYF.

The chain uses TRBV2 and TRBJ1-2; 11 bases align to TRBD1. CDR3 size: 15 residues. Germline V CDR1 and CDR2: SNHLY, FYNNEI. V was clipped by 6 bases and J by 2 bases; unmatched bases: 5. Here the CDR3 reads CASRAGQGANYGYTF. The CDR3 DNA reads TGTGCCAGCAGGGCCGGACAGGGGGCAAACTATGGCTACACCTTC.

The chain employs TRBV5-7 and TRBJ2-3, with D maybe TRBD1 (6 bases). TRBV5-7 is sorted into the ORF group, with uncertain function. Trimming shortened V by 7 bases and J by 2 bases, and 14 bases separated the two germline ends. The CDR3 spans 14 residues. CDR3 sequence reads: CASHPGHSTDTQYF. DNA for the CDR3: TGTGCCAGCCACCCGGGACACTCCACAGATACGCAGTATTTT.

A single count supports this clone. CDR3 residues: CASSVDTRVVSEQFF. CDR3 sequence (DNA): TGTGCCAGCAGCGTAGATACTAGGGTCGTTAGTGAGCAGTTCTTC. This chain links TRBV9 with TRBJ2-1; a weak D match, TRBD2 (5 bases). Germline V lookup: CDR1 SGDLS, CDR2 YYNGEE. The CDR3 spans 15 residues. V lost 0 bases and J 9 bases, leaving 16 bases between the germline ends. Looking up the rest from reference TRBV9 and TRBJ2-1 gives the full variable domain: DSGVTQTPKHLITATGQRVTLRCSPRSGDLSVYWYQQSLDQGLQFLIQYYNGEERAKGNILERFSAQQFPDLHSELNLSSLELGDSALYFCASSVDTRVVSEQFFGPGTRLTVL.